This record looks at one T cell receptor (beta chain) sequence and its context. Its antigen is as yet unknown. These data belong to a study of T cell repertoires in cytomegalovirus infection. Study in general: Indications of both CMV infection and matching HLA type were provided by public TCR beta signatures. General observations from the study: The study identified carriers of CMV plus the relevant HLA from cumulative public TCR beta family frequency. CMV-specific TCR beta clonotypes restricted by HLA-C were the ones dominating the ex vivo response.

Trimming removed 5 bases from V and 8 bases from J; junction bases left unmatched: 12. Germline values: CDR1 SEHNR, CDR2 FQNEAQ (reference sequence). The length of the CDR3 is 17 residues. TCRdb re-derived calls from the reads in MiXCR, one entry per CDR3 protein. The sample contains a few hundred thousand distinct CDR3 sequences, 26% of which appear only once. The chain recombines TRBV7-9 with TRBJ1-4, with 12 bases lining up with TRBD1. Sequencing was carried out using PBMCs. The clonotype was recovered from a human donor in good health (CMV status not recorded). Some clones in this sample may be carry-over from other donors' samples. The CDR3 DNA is TGTGCCAGCAGCCCTGGGACAGGGGGCGTCTTAAGGGAAAAACTGTTTTTT. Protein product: CASSPGTGGVLREKLFF.